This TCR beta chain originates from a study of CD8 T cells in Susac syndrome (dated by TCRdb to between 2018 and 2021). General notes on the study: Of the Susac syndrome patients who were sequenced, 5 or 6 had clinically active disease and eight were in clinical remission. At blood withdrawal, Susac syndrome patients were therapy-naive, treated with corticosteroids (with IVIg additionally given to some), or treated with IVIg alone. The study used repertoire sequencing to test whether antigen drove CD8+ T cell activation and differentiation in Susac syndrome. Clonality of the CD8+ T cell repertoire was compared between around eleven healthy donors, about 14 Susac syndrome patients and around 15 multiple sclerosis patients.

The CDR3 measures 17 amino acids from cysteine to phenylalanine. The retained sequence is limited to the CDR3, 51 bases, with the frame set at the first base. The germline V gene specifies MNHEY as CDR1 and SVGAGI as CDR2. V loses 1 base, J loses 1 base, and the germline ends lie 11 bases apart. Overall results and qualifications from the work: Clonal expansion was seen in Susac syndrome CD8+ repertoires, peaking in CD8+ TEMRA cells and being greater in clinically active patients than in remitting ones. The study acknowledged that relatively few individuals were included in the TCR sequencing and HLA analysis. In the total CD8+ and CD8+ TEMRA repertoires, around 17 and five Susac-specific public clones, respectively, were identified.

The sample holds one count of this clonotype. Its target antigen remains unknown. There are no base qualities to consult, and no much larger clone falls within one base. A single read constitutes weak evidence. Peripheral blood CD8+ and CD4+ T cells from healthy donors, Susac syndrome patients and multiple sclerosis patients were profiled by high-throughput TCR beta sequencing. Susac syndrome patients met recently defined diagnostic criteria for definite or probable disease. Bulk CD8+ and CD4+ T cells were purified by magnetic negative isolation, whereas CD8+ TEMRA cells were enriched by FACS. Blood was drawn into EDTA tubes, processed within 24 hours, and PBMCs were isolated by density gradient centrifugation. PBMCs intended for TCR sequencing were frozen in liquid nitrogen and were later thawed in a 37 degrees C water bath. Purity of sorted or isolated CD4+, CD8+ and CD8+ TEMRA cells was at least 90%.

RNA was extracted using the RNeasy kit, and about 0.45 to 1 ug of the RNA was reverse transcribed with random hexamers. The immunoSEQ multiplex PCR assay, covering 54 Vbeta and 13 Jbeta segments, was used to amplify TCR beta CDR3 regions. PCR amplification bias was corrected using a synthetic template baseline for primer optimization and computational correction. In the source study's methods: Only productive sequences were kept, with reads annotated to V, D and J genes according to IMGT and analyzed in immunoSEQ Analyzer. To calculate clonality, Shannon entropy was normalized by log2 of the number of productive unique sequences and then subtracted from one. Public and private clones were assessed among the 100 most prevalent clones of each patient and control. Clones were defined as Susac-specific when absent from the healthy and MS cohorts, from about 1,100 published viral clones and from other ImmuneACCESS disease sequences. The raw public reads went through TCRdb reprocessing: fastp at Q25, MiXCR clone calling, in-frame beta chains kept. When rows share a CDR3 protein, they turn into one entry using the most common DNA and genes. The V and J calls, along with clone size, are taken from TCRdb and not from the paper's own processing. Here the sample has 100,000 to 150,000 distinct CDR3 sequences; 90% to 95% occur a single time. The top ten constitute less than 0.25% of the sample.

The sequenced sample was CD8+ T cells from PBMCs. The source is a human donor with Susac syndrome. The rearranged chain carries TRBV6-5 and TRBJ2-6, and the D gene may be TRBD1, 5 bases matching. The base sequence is TGTGCCAGCAGTTACTTCCCAAAGGGGTCTGGGGCCAACGTCCTGACTTTC. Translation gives CASSYFPKGSGANVLTF.